This entry lists 25 T cell receptor beta chains sequenced from one sample in a study of CD8+ T cells in alopecia areata. Investigators isolated RNA and reverse transcribed it into cDNA to act as the sequencing template. This table comes from immunoSEQ multiplex PCR, and its TCRdb copy is limited to in-frame clones, with some not included. Of over 200,000 clones listed, around 62% are singletons. Sample: CD4+ T cells sorted from blood, taken at week 0. These receptor sequences come from a human donor with alopecia areata.

V and J are TRBV6-1 and TRBJ1-1, with D tentatively TRBD1 (6 bases). With 4 bases removed from V and 3 bases from J, the gap between germline ends came to 12 bases. In germline, CDR1 is MNHNS, CDR2 SASEGT. The CDR3 is 14 amino acids. The CDR3 DNA sequence: TGTGCCAGCAGTGCCCGAGGGGGATACACTGAAGCTTTCTTT. Encoded protein: CASSARGGYTEAFF.

V gene TRBV20-1 combines with J gene TRBJ1-1, with unresolved D. The CDR3 sequence is 11 residues long. The germline V gene has CDR1 DFQATT and CDR2 SNEGSKA (reference sequence). Deletions cut 7 bases from V and 1 base from J, with 7 bases between. CDR3 sequence: CSGGENTEAFF. As DNA, the CDR3 is TGCAGTGGCGGAGAGAACACTGAAGCTTTCTTT.

V gene TRBV30 combines with J gene TRBJ2-7; no clear D. The CDR3 runs to 13 residues. CDR1 GTSNPN and CDR2 SVGIG come from the germline V gene (reference sequence). Trimming left V 2 bases short and J 7 bases short, with 15 bases between. Here the CDR3 reads CAWSPREVQEQYF. CDR3 in DNA: TGTGCCTGGAGTCCCCGAGAGGTACAAGAGCAGTACTTC.

This chain links TRBV27 with TRBJ1-1; D gene ambiguous. Looked up from germline, CDR1 is MNHEY and CDR2 is SMNVEV (reference sequence). CDR3 length: 14 amino acids. The ends were cut back, 6 bases at V and 0 bases at J, with 11 bases in the middle. The CDR3 sequence: CASSSGQLNTEAFF. As DNA, the CDR3 is TGTGCCAGCAGCTCCGGGCAGCTGAACACTGAAGCTTTCTTT.

This sequence joins TRBV19 and TRBJ2-3; D is ambiguous. The CDR3 has 11 residues. Trimming shortened V by 4 bases and J by 7 bases, and 6 bases separated the two germline ends. Germline CDR1 and CDR2: LNHDA and SQIVND (reference sequence). The CDR3 protein is CASSTYYTQYF. The CDR3 bases are TGTGCCAGTAGTACCTACTATACGCAGTATTTT.

This clone was seen at least ten times. This chain uses TRBV5-6 with TRBJ2-1; 7 bases fit TRBD1. V was clipped by 0 bases and J by 2 bases; unmatched bases: 5. This CDR3 is built from 16 residues. Germline loops: CDR1 SGHDT, CDR2 YYEEEE. This CDR3 is CASSLATGNPYNEQFF. CDR3 DNA: TGTGCCAGCAGCTTGGCGACAGGGAACCCCTACAATGAGCAGTTCTTC.

The V and J genes are TRBV5-1 and TRBJ2-2; TRBD2 matches at 10 bases. This CDR3 has 18 residues. J gave up 1 base and V 4 bases, and 10 bases lay outside the gene matches. In germline, CDR1 is SGHRS, CDR2 YFSETQ. The CDR3 spells CASSPRAGGPGNTGELFF. The CDR3 nucleotides are TGCGCCAGCAGCCCAAGAGCGGGAGGGCCCGGGAACACCGGGGAGCTGTTTTTT.

Details on this clone: Given a much more abundant clone one base away, this may be a read error. CDR3 sequence: CASSLTNTGELFF. CDR3 sequence (DNA): TGTGCCAGCAGCCTCACGAACACCGGGGAGCTGTTTTTT. This chain links TRBV7-2 with TRBJ2-2; no clear D. V was trimmed by 5 bases and J by 0 bases, leaving 4 bases between them. The germline gives CDR1 SGHTA, CDR2 FQGNSA. There are 13 residues in the CDR3. Drawing the rest from reference TRBV7-2 and TRBJ2-2, the complete variable domain is GAGVSQSPSNKVTEKGKDVELRCDPISGHTALYWYRQSLGQGLEFLIYFQGNSAPDKSGLPSDRFSAERTGGSVSTLTIQRTQQEDSAVYLCASSLTNTGELFFGEGSRLTVL.

The chain employs TRBV11-2 and TRBJ2-3, with TRBD2 matching 14 bases. With V trimmed by 5 bases and J by 3 bases, 10 bases remained unmatched. Germline lookup yields CDR1 SGHAT and CDR2 FQNNGV. The CDR3 contains 18 residues. CDR3 region: CASSTKGLAGVRTDTQYF. The DNA for the CDR3 is TGTGCCAGCAGCACCAAGGGACTAGCGGGAGTACGGACAGATACGCAGTATTTT.

The rearrangement joins TRBV6-6 to TRBJ1-4; 8 bases map to TRBD1. CDR3 length: 13 residues. Germline values: CDR1 MNHNY, CDR2 SVGAGI (reference sequence). The V gene end was trimmed by 6 bases and the J gene end by 7 bases; junction bases not matched to a gene: 4. The CDR3 reads CASRTGAGEKLFF. The CDR3 DNA reads as TGTGCCAGCAGGACAGGGGCGGGTGAAAAACTGTTTTTT.

This chain links TRBV7-3 with TRBJ2-5; TRBD2 might be the D (5 bases). V dropped 5 bases and J dropped 2 bases, with 9 bases sitting between them. Germline-derived CDR1 and CDR2 are SGHTA and FQGTGA. The CDR3 runs 13 residues. CDR3 residues: CASSPGSQETQYF. The CDR3 coding sequence is TGTGCCAGCAGCCCGGGGAGTCAAGAGACCCAGTACTTC.

DNA of the CDR3: TGTGCCAGCACCTCCCTGGGGACGGGGACCTACGAGCAGTACTTC. The encoded protein is CASTSLGTGTYEQYF. J is TRBJ2-7 and V is TRBV6-5, with D tentatively TRBD1 or TRBD2 (5 bases each). The CDR3 extends over 15 amino acids. V gave up 7 bases and J gave up 2 bases, with 18 bases separating them. The germline V gene encodes CDR1 MNHEY and CDR2 SVGAGI.

The rearrangement uses TRBV7-8 and TRBJ1-4; the D is unclear. Germline assignment: CDR1 SGHVS and CDR2 FQNEAQ. This CDR3 is built from 14 residues. V was cut by 3 bases and J by 10 bases, with 15 bases left in between. The CDR3: CASSFLVRGGKLFF. CDR3 sequence (DNA): TGTGCCAGCAGCTTTCTAGTGCGGGGTGGAAAACTGTTTTTT.

In this sample, this clone turned up once. This sequence joins TRBV9 and TRBJ2-3, with D perhaps matching TRBD1 (5 bases). Trimming removed 0 bases at V and 2 bases at J, with 10 bases between. CDR1 is SGDLS, CDR2 YYNGEE, per germline. The CDR3 runs to 15 residues. CDR3 sequence: CASSVDGRATDTQYF. CDR3 in DNA: TGTGCCAGCAGCGTAGATGGCAGGGCCACAGATACGCAGTATTTT. Full variable domain (outside the CDR3, taken from reference TRBV9 and TRBJ2-3): DSGVTQTPKHLITATGQRVTLRCSPRSGDLSVYWYQQSLDQGLQFLIQYYNGEERAKGNILERFSAQQFPDLHSELNLSSLELGDSALYFCASSVDGRATDTQYFGPGTRLTVL.

J is TRBJ1-2 and V is TRBV6-5; D not resolved. The germline gives CDR1 MNHEY, CDR2 SVGAGI. This CDR3 comprises 15 residues. The ends were cut back, 0 bases at V and 4 bases at J, with 12 bases in the middle. This CDR3 is CASSYSIPGGYGYTF. In nucleotides, the CDR3 is TGTGCCAGCAGTTACTCGATTCCGGGTGGCTATGGCTACACCTTC.

This clone appeared a few times. CDR3: CASSLALGDSPLHF. CDR3 nucleotides: TGTGCCAGCAGCTTAGCGCTCGGCGATTCACCCCTCCACTTT. The rearrangement joins TRBV7-6 to TRBJ1-6; D is unclear. This CDR3 region has 14 residues. Germline lookup yields CDR1 SGHVS and CDR2 FNYEAQ. Deletions cut 0 bases from V and 8 bases from J, with 8 bases between.

The chain uses TRBV2 and TRBJ2-7; D call uncertain. Trimming shortened V by 4 bases and J by 3 bases, and 4 bases separated the two germline ends. The germline V gene has CDR1 SNHLY and CDR2 FYNNEI. The CDR3 sequence is 11 residues long. CDR3 sequence reads: CASSAGYEQYF. In DNA, the CDR3 is TGTGCCAGCAGTGCTGGCTACGAGCAGTACTTC.

V usage is TRBV6-1 and J usage is TRBJ1-1, with 7 bases matching TRBD1. This CDR3 is built from 15 residues. V gave up 5 bases and J gave up 4 bases; unmatched junction bases: 10. The germline V gene encodes CDR1 MNHNS and CDR2 SASEGT. The CDR3 bases are TGTGCCAGCAGTTGGGGCCGACAGGGAAGCACTGAAGCTTTCTTT. It translates to CASSWGRQGSTEAFF.

This clone was found a few times. The J gene is TRBJ1-1, the V gene TRBV30; 10 bases line up with TRBD1. Germline V gene data show CDR1 as GTSNPN and CDR2 as SVGIG (reference sequence). V shed 2 bases, J shed 0 bases, and the junction held 9 bases outside the gene matches. The CDR3 runs to 17 residues. CDR3 sequence: CAWSRDRGWEMNTEAFF. The CDR3 DNA sequence: TGTGCCTGGAGTCGGGACAGGGGATGGGAGATGAACACTGAAGCTTTCTTT.

Only one count was recorded for this clone. V is TRBV5-4 and J is TRBJ2-7; D is undetermined. Looked up from germline, CDR1 is SGHNT and CDR2 is YYREEE (reference sequence). The ends were cut back, 4 bases at V and 4 bases at J, with 18 bases in the middle. The CDR3 is made up of 15 amino acids. The chain's CDR3 is CASSNGPTLTYEQYF. As DNA, the CDR3 is TGTGCCAGCAGCAATGGACCGACGCTAACATACGAGCAGTACTTC.

The rearrangement links TRBV19 to TRBJ1-5, with 9 bases that match TRBD1. V was clipped by 5 bases and J by 6 bases; unmatched bases: 8. The germline V gene encodes CDR1 LNHDA and CDR2 SQIVND (reference sequence). The CDR3 is 15 residues long. Here the CDR3 DNA reads TGTGCCAGTAGTCCGGACAGGGGAGTTTTTCAGCCCCAGCATTTT. It encodes CASSPDRGVFQPQHF. The full variable domain, with the rest looked up from reference TRBV19 and TRBJ1-5, is DGGITQSPKYLFRKEGQNVTLSCEQNLNHDAMYWYRQDPGQGLRLIYYSQIVNDFQKGDIAEGYSVSREKKESFPLTVTSAQKNPTAFYLCASSPDRGVFQPQHFGDGTRLSIL.

This clone was found a few times. J is TRBJ2-7 and V is TRBV6-5, with a tentative D call TRBD1 (6 bases). CDR3 size: 15 residues. Germline CDR1 and CDR2: MNHEY and SVGAGI. Trimming removed 2 bases from V and 2 bases from J, with 13 bases in between. This CDR3 is CASSYEQGGPYEQYF. The CDR3 DNA reads TGTGCCAGCAGTTACGAACAGGGTGGTCCCTACGAGCAGTACTTC.

This chain joins TRBV5-6 and TRBJ2-7; 7 nucleotides match TRBD1. CDR3 size: 16 residues. Trimming cost V 3 bases and J 4 bases; bases outside gene matches: 13. The germline V gene has CDR1 SGHDT and CDR2 YYEEEE. In nucleotides, the CDR3 is TGTGCCAGCAGCTGGGGGCGAGGGACAGCTACGTACGAGCAGTACTTC. Protein product: CASSWGRGTATYEQYF.

This chain connects TRBV30 to TRBJ2-7; D call uncertain. The ends were cut back, 1 base at V and 2 bases at J, with 12 bases in the middle. Per germline, CDR1 GTSNPN and CDR2 SVGIG (reference sequence). The length of the CDR3 is 14 residues. As DNA, the CDR3 is TGTGCCTGGAGTGGCCTATCGCGCCCCTACGAGCAGTACTTC. Amino acids: CAWSGLSRPYEQYF.

CDR3 region: CASMSGRVLNQPQHF. CDR3 DNA sequence: TGTGCCAGCATGTCGGGCAGAGTCTTAAATCAGCCCCAGCATTTT. The chain recombines TRBV2 with TRBJ1-5; the D is unclear. In germline, CDR1 is SNHLY, CDR2 FYNNEI. The CDR3 is made up of 15 amino acids. Trimming removed 7 bases from V and 4 bases from J, with 17 bases in between.